This T cell receptor beta chain was sequenced in a study of blood T cell repertoires in COVID-19. Study at large: The analysed material was cDNA or gDNA that came from T cells, B-cell-depleted T cells, or PBMCs.

Unmatched junction bases numbered 25, after V lost 5 bases and J lost 1 base. CDR3 length: 24 amino acids. Germline V gene lookup returns CDR1 SGHVS and CDR2 FQNEAQ. As originally analysed: Estimation of nucleated cell counts was performed using reference gene primer amplification. Libraries were prepared by immunoSEQ multiplex PCR; TCRdb keeps only in-frame clonotypes and omits some of them. From that table come the V and J calls and clone size; the DNA was used to work out D and trimming. Of roughly 200,000 clones listed, 79% are singletons. Seattle participants joined during active infection and were tracked over time.

This clonotype was obtained from a middle-aged woman with COVID-19, enrolled during active disease. The sample taken for sequencing was peripheral blood. V usage is TRBV7-8 and J usage is TRBJ2-1, with 14 bases lining up with TRBD2. CDR3 coding DNA: TGTGCCAGCAGCCCATACCCGGATTTCTGGCGACTAGCGGGAGGGCGTTCTTCCTACAATGAGCAGTTCTTC. It yields the protein CASSPYPDFWRLAGGRSSYNEQFF. Looking up the rest from reference TRBV7-8 and TRBJ2-1 gives the full variable domain: GAGVSQSPRYKVAKRGQDVALRCDPISGHVSLFWYQQALGQGPEFLTYFQNEAQLDKSGLPSDRFFAERPEGSVSTLKIQRTQQEDSAVYLCASSPYPDFWRLAGGRSSYNEQFFGPGTRLTVL.